This passage covers 20 T cell receptor beta chains from one sample sequenced in a study of T cell responses to AZD1222 COVID-19 vaccine. This table comes from immunoSEQ multiplex PCR, and its TCRdb copy is limited to in-frame clones, with some not included. The sample comprises about 130,000 clones, 93% of which are singletons, and about 5.1% rests with the top ten. Here the sequenced sample was peripheral blood, taken on day 0 of AZD1222 vaccination. The receptors were gathered from an adult in good health.

This chain uses TRBV29-1 with TRBJ1-1; possible D gene TRBD1, 5 bases. V shed 0 bases and J shed 5 bases, with 16 bases lying between them. Germline-derived CDR1 and CDR2 are SQVTM and ANQGSEA. The length of the CDR3 is 15 residues. The CDR3 sequence is CSVEDPLQGGTEAFF. The CDR3 coding sequence is TGCAGCGTTGAAGATCCCCTCCAGGGCGGGACTGAAGCTTTCTTT.

This clone was seen once. The chain couples TRBV5-1 to TRBJ2-3, with D perhaps matching TRBD2 (6 bases). This CDR3 has 18 amino acids. CDR1 is SGHRS, CDR2 YFSETQ, per germline. Deletions cut 2 bases from V and 0 bases from J, with 19 bases between. CDR3 amino acids: CASSFPAGLGTSTDTQYF. CDR3 nucleotide sequence: TGCGCCAGCAGCTTCCCTGCCGGGTTGGGGACTAGCACAGATACGCAGTATTTT. Together with reference TRBV5-1 and TRBJ2-3, the CDR3 gives the full variable domain: KAGVTQTPRYLIKTRGQQVTLSCSPISGHRSVSWYQQTPGQGLQFLFEYFSETQRNKGNFPGRFSGRQFSNSRSEMNVSTLELGDSALYLCASSFPAGLGTSTDTQYFGPGTRLTVL.

The chain recombines TRBV30 with TRBJ1-2; D remains ambiguous. The germline gives CDR1 GTSNPN, CDR2 SVGIG (reference sequence). Trimming shortened V by 2 bases and J by 8 bases, and 15 bases separated the two germline ends. CDR3 size: 13 residues. CDR3 sequence reads: CAWSMRGIGGYTF. The CDR3, as DNA: TGTGCCTGGAGTATGCGGGGAATCGGCGGCTACACCTTC.

This clone has only one observation. The chain combines TRBV27 with TRBJ2-7; 8 bases map to TRBD2. V shed 2 bases, J shed 6 bases, and the junction held 3 bases outside the gene matches. The CDR3 runs to 13 residues. Germline loops: CDR1 MNHEY, CDR2 SMNVEV (reference sequence). Here the CDR3 DNA reads TGTGCCAGCAGTTTAGGGACTAGGGGCGAGCAGTACTTC. Translating gives CASSLGTRGEQYF.

This clone appeared a few times. This chain joins TRBV19 and TRBJ1-1; TRBD1 is a possible D gene (5 bases). Germline V gene sequence: CDR1 LNHDA, CDR2 SQIVND (reference sequence). CDR3 length equals 16 residues. Trimming took 2 bases from V and 6 from J, leaving 19 bases between them. CDR3 coding DNA: TGTGCCAGTAGTATACTCGGCCGGGGGTTCAGCGCTGAAGCTTTCTTT. Its translation: CASSILGRGFSAEAFF.

The chain links TRBV30 to TRBJ2-3; 7 bases match TRBD1. The CDR3 is made up of 15 amino acids. Germline V gives CDR1 GTSNPN, CDR2 SVGIG (reference sequence). The junction had 10 bases not matched to a gene; V was cut back by 7 bases and J by 0 bases. This CDR3 reads CASLTGASSTDTQYF. The CDR3 coding sequence is TGTGCCTCCCTAACAGGGGCGTCTAGCACAGATACGCAGTATTTT.

This chain links TRBV7-9 with TRBJ2-1; 12 positions match TRBD1. Germline assignment: CDR1 SEHNR and CDR2 FQNEAQ (reference sequence). This CDR3 is built from 17 residues. V lost 7 bases, J lost 7 bases, and 14 bases stayed unmatched. The CDR3 spells CASTSPAGTGGWNEQFF. CDR3 nucleotide sequence: TGTGCCAGCACCTCCCCTGCCGGGACAGGGGGCTGGAATGAGCAGTTCTTC.

This chain connects TRBV29-1 to TRBJ2-7; D is unclear. The CDR3 runs 15 residues. V was shortened by 0 bases and J by 0 bases, with 12 bases between the two germline ends. CDR1 is SQVTM and CDR2 is ANQGSEA in the germline V gene. The CDR3 protein is CSVEDPDMSSYEQYF. The DNA of the CDR3 is TGCAGCGTTGAAGACCCAGACATGAGCTCCTACGAGCAGTACTTC.

The V gene is TRBV3-1 (or the pseudogene TRBV3-2), the J gene TRBJ2-7; 10 bases align to TRBD2. J gave up 3 bases and V 2 bases, and 10 bases lay outside the gene matches. Germline V lookup: CDR1 LGHDT, CDR2 YNNKEL (reference sequence). The CDR3 runs to 17 residues. This CDR3 reads CASSQPGSGRALYEQYF. CDR3 sequence (DNA): TGTGCCAGCAGCCAACCCGGCAGCGGGAGGGCACTCTACGAGCAGTACTTC.

This sequence joins TRBV5-1 and TRBJ2-2, with D perhaps TRBD2 (6 bases). Per germline, CDR1 SGHRS and CDR2 YFSETQ. V was clipped by 1 base and J by 5 bases, with 12 bases between them. CDR3 length: 15 residues. CDR3 protein: CASSLMVGGTGELFF. As DNA, the CDR3 is TGCGCCAGCAGCTTGATGGTGGGAGGAACCGGGGAGCTGTTTTTT.

The rearrangement links TRBV6-2 or TRBV6-3 to TRBJ2-2; the match to TRBD1 covers 7 bases. This CDR3 region has 16 residues. Germline V gives CDR1 MNHEY, CDR2 SVGEGT. V gave up 4 bases and J gave up 2 bases; unmatched junction bases: 7. The CDR3 sequence is CASSSTTGTNTGELFF. The CDR3, as DNA: TGTGCCAGCAGTTCTACGACAGGGACAAACACCGGGGAGCTGTTTTTT.

The chain employs TRBV5-1 and TRBJ1-2, with 7 bases lining up with TRBD1. The length of the CDR3 is 13 residues. Germline loops: CDR1 SGHRS, CDR2 YFSETQ. V lost 2 bases to trimming and J lost 5 bases; unmatched junction nucleotides: 3. CDR3 DNA sequence: TGCGCCAGCAGCTTCAGGGGGGAGTATGGCTACACCTTC. Its translation is CASSFRGEYGYTF.

This chain uses TRBV29-1 with TRBJ2-7; 12 bases line up with TRBD2. The J segment lost 5 bases and the V segment lost 7 bases, leaving 6 bases of the junction unmatched. Germline assignment: CDR1 SQVTM and CDR2 ANQGSEA. The CDR3 extends over 13 amino acids. The DNA of the CDR3 is TGCAGCGGGCTCCTAGCGGGAGGGGACGAGCAGTACTTC. This gives the protein CSGLLAGGDEQYF.

The CDR3 bases are TGTGCCAGCAGCCTGGACAGGGCTGGCACTGAAGCTTTCTTT. Its protein product is CASSLDRAGTEAFF. The V gene is TRBV11-2, the J gene TRBJ1-1, with 8 bases aligning to TRBD1. CDR3 length equals 14 residues. After removal of 5 bases from V and 4 bases from J, the junction contained 6 bases not matched to a gene. CDR1 SGHAT and CDR2 FQNNGV come from the germline V gene.

The chain links TRBV29-1 to TRBJ2-1; TRBD1 might be the D (5 bases). Per germline, CDR1 SQVTM and CDR2 ANQGSEA. The V and J ends lost 4 bases and 1 base respectively, with 11 bases between them. The CDR3 has 14 residues. Here the CDR3 DNA reads TGCAGCGTTGCCGTGACAGTATCCTACAATGAGCAGTTCTTC. Its translation: CSVAVTVSYNEQFF.

The chain carries TRBV6-5 and TRBJ1-2; a possible D gene is TRBD1 (5 bases). This CDR3 region has 12 residues. Germline CDR1 MNHEY, CDR2 SVGAGI. V lost 10 bases, J lost 3 bases, and 12 bases lay in between. In DNA, the CDR3 is TGTGCCACCCGTACCAGGGACTATGGCTACACCTTC. Protein sequence: CATRTRDYGYTF.

The chain recombines TRBV5-1 with TRBJ2-1; weak D call: TRBD1 (6 bases). Germline V lookup: CDR1 SGHRS, CDR2 YFSETQ. The CDR3 has 11 amino acids. Trimming stripped 10 bases from V and 8 bases from J, with 13 bases between. The CDR3 sequence is CASRSGDEQFF. Written as DNA, the CDR3 is TGCGCCTCCAGGTCAGGGGATGAGCAGTTCTTC.

V gene TRBV19 combines with J gene TRBJ2-7; D may be TRBD1 (6 bases). CDR3 length: 15 residues. Germline assignment: CDR1 LNHDA and CDR2 SQIVND (reference sequence). Between the trimmed V and J ends, which lost 3 bases and 6 bases, there was a span of 18 bases. CDR3 in amino acids: CASSIRTEGVVEQYF. CDR3 in DNA: TGTGCCAGTAGTATCCGGACAGAGGGTGTAGTCGAGCAGTACTTC.

The chain uses TRBV5-6 and TRBJ1-4, with 9 bases identical to TRBD1. V gave up 1 base and J gave up 8 bases; unmatched junction bases: 12. This CDR3 comprises 17 residues. From germline, CDR1 is SGHDT and CDR2 YYEEEE. CDR3 nucleotide sequence: TGTGCCAGCAGCTTGAACGGGGGACAGGGCGGTCGAGAAAAACTGTTTTTT. Translation gives CASSLNGGQGGREKLFF.

The rearrangement uses TRBV28 and TRBJ2-5; a possible D gene is TRBD1 (6 bases). Germline V gives CDR1 MDHEN, CDR2 SYDVKM. V gave up 6 bases and J gave up 1 base, with 12 bases separating them. The CDR3 spans 14 residues. For the CDR3, the DNA is TGTGCCAGCAGCAGAGGACAGCTCCAAGAGACCCAGTACTTC. Protein product: CASSRGQLQETQYF.